This TCR beta chain derives from a study of T cell responses to AZD1222 COVID-19 vaccine. Trimming stripped 0 bases from V and 0 bases from J, with 11 bases between. Germline assignment: CDR1 GTSNPN and CDR2 SVGIG (reference sequence). The CDR3 sequence is 15 residues long. Sequencing was performed with immunoSEQ multiplex PCR; in TCRdb, only in-frame clones are kept and a portion is missing. Of more than 120,000 clones listed, 75% to 90% are singletons. The analysis combined second doses at about 4 or about 12 weeks. The chain combines TRBV30 with TRBJ1-1; D gene uncertain. The source of this sequence is an adult who received the AZD1222 COVID-19 vaccine. The sample consisted of peripheral blood, taken 28 days after the second AZD1222 dose. The CDR3 region has the DNA TGTGCCTGGAGTGTAAGAGGCGCGGTGAACACTGAAGCTTTCTTT. Protein sequence: CAWSVRGAVNTEAFF.